This T cell receptor beta chain appears in the sequencing data of a study of CD8 T cells in Susac syndrome. Blood CD8+ and CD4+ T cells underwent high-throughput TCR beta sequencing. The multiple sclerosis controls were treatment-naive patients affected by stable or active relapsing-remitting disease. With random hexamers, 0.5 to 1 ug RNA was reverse transcribed. An immunoSEQ multiplex PCR amplified TCR beta CDR3 over 54 Vbeta and 13 Jbeta. TCRdb reanalysed the immunoSEQ multiplex PCR reads using MiXCR and keeps one entry per CDR3 protein. In the table there are about 300,000 distinct CDR3 sequences, approximately 85% of which are singletons. The CDR3 has 14 residues. Trimming at V came to 5 bases and at J to 6 bases, leaving 8 bases not matched to a gene. Germline-derived CDR1 and CDR2 are MNHEY and SMNVEV (reference sequence).

The sequence was obtained from a human donor with multiple sclerosis. The J gene is TRBJ1-2, the V gene TRBV27; 8 bases are a match to TRBD1. The sample consisted of CD8+ T cells from PBMCs. The CDR3 DNA is TGTGCCAGCAGTACTCGACAGGGGCTGGATGGCTACACCTTC. Amino acids: CASSTRQGLDGYTF.